This record looks at one T cell receptor beta chain sequence and its context. This sample is drawn from a study of cytotoxic CD8 clonotypes in ibrutinib-treated CLL. The assay was immunoSEQ multiplex PCR, and TCRdb's table has in-frame clones only and misses some. This table holds over 150,000 clones, 81% found once. Germline CDR1 reads MDHEN; CDR2 reads SYDVKM. This CDR3 comprises 18 residues. J lost 0 bases, V lost 10 bases, and 12 bases had no gene match. This specimen was PBMCs, taken after 12 months of ibrutinib treatment. The TCR was taken from a human donor with chronic lymphocytic leukemia. The rearrangement joins TRBV28 to TRBJ2-1, with 13 nucleotides matching TRBD2. The CDR3 here is CAIFGLAGASGSYNEQFF. Here the CDR3 DNA reads TGTGCCATCTTCGGACTAGCGGGGGCCTCCGGCTCCTACAATGAGCAGTTCTTC.